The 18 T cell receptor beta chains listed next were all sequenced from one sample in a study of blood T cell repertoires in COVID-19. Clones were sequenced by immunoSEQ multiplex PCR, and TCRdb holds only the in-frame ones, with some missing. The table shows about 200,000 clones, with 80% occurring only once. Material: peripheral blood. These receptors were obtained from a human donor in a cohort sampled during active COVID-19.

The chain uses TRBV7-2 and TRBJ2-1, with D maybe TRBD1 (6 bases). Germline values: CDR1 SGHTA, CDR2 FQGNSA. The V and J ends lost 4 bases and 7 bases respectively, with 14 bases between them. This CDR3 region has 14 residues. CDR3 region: CASSSEQGKNEQFF. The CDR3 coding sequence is TGTGCCAGCAGCTCGGAACAGGGTAAGAATGAGCAGTTCTTC.

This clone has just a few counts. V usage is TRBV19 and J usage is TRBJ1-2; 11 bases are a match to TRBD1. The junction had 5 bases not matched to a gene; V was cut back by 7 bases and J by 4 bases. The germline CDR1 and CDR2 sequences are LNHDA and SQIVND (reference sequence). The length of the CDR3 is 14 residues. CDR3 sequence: CASTGDRGSYGYTF. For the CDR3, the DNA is TGTGCCAGTACCGGGGACAGGGGGAGCTATGGCTACACCTTC.

CDR3 amino acids: CATSITGLAGWNEQFF. The CDR3 DNA reads TGTGCCACCAGCATTACTGGACTAGCGGGATGGAATGAGCAGTTCTTC. The J gene is TRBJ2-1, the V gene TRBV15, with 12 bases matching TRBD2. Germline CDR1 and CDR2: LNHNV and YYDKDF (reference sequence). This CDR3 comprises 16 residues. After removal of 4 bases from V and 7 bases from J, the junction contained 8 bases not matched to a gene. The variable domain in full, with the rest retrieved from reference TRBV15 and TRBJ2-1, is DAMVIQNPRYQVTQFGKPVTLSCSQTLNHNVMYWYQQKSSQAPKLLFHYYDKDFNNEADTPDNFQSRRPNTSFCFLDIRSPGLGDTAMYLCATSITGLAGWNEQFFGPGTRLTVL.

The CDR3 sequence: CASTPRGQYNSPLHF. CDR3 DNA: TGTGCCAGCACCCCCCGCGGACAATATAATTCACCCCTCCACTTT. The rearrangement links TRBV27 to TRBJ1-6; the D gene is possibly TRBD1 (5 bases). This CDR3 has 15 amino acids. V lost 7 bases and J lost 4, with 14 bases in between. Germline CDR1 MNHEY, CDR2 SMNVEV (reference sequence).

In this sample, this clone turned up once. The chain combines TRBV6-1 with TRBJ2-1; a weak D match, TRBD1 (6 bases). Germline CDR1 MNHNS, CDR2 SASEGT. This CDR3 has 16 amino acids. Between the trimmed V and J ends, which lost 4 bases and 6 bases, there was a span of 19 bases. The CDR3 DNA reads TGTGCCAGCAGTGGACACTTGGCCCCAGGGGTCAATGAGCAGTTCTTC. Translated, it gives CASSGHLAPGVNEQFF.

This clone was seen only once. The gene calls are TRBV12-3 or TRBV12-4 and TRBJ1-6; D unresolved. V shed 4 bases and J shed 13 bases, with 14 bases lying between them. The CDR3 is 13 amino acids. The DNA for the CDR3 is TGTGCCAGCAGTTCCAGCCCCGGGGATCCCCTCCACTTT. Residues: CASSSSPGDPLHF.

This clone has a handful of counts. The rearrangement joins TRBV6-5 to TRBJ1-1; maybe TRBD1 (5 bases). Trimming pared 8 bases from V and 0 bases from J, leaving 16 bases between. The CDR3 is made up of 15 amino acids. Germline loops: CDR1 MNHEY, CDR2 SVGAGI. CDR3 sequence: CASCGTDNLNTEAFF. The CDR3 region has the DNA TGTGCCAGCTGCGGGACCGATAACCTGAACACTGAAGCTTTCTTT.

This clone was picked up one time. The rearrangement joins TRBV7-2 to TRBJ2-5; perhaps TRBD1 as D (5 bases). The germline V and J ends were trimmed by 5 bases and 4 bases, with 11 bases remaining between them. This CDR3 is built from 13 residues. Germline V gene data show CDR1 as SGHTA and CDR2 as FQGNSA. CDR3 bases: TGTGCCAGCAGCCAAGGGGTTGGAGAGACCCAGTACTTC. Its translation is CASSQGVGETQYF.

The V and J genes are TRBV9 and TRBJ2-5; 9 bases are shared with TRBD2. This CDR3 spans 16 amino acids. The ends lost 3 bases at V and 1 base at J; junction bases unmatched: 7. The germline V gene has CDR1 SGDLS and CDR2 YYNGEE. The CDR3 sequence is CASSALAGRTQETQYF. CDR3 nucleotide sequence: TGTGCCAGCAGCGCTCTAGCGGGGCGTACCCAAGAGACCCAGTACTTC.

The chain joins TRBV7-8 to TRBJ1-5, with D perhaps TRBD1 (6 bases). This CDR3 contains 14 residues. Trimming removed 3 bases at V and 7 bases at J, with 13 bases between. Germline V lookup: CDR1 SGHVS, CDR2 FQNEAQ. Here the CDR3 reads CASSLTGSRQPQHF. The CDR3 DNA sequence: TGTGCCAGCAGCTTGACAGGTTCAAGGCAGCCCCAGCATTTT.

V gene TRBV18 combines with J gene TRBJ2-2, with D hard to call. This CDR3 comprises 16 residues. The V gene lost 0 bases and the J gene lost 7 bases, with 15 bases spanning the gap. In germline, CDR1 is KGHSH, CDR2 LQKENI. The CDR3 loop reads CASSPPAVAGLGELFF. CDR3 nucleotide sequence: TGTGCCAGCTCACCACCGGCGGTAGCTGGTCTCGGGGAGCTGTTTTTT.

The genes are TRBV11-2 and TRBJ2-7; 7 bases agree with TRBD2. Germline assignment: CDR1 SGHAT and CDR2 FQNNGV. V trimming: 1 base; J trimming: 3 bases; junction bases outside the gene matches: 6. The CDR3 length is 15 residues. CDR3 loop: CASSLGASGVYEQYF. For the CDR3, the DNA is TGTGCCAGCAGCTTAGGGGCTAGCGGCGTCTACGAGCAGTACTTC.

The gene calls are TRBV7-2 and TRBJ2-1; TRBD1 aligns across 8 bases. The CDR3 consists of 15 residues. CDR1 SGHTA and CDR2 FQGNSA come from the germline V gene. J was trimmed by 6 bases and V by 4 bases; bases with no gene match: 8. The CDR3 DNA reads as TGTGCCAGCAGCTATCGGACAGGGCGGAGCAATGAGCAGTTCTTC. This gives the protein CASSYRTGRSNEQFF.

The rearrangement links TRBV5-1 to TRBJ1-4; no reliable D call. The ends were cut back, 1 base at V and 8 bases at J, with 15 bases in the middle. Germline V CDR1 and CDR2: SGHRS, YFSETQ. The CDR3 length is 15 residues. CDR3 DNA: TGCGCCAGCAGCTTGATCTCCGGACGAGGGGAAAAACTGTTTTTT. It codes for CASSLISGRGEKLFF.

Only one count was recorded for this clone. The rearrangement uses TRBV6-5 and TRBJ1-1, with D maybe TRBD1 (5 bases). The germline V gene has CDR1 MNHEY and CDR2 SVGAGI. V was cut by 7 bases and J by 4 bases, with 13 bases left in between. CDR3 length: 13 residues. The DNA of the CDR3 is TGTGCCAGCATCCTAGGGGCTGGCACTGAAGCTTTCTTT. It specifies CASILGAGTEAFF.

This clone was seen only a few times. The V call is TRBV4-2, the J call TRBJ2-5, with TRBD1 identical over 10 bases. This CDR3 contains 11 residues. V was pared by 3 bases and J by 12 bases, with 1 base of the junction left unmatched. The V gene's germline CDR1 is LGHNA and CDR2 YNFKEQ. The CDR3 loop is CASSHGQGEYF. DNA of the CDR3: TGTGCCAGCAGCCACGGACAGGGGGAGTACTTC.

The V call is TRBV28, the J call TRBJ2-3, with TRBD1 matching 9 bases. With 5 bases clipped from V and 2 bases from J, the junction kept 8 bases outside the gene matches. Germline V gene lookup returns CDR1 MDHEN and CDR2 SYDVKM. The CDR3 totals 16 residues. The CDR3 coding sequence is TGTGCCAGCAGTGCCGGGACAGGGACTAACACAGATACGCAGTATTTT. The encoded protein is CASSAGTGTNTDTQYF. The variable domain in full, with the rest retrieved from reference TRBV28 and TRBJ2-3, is DVKVTQSSRYLVKRTGEKVFLECVQDMDHENMFWYRQDPGLGLRLIYFSYDVKMKEKGDIPEGYSVSREKKERFSLILESASTNQTSMYLCASSAGTGTNTDTQYFGPGTRLTVL.

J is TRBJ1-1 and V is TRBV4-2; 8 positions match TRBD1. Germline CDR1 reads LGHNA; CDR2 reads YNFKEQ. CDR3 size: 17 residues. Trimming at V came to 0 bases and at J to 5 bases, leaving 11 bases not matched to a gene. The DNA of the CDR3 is TGTGCCAGCAGCCAAGATGGGACAGGCCCCAGCGGGACTGAAGCTTTCTTT. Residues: CASSQDGTGPSGTEAFF.